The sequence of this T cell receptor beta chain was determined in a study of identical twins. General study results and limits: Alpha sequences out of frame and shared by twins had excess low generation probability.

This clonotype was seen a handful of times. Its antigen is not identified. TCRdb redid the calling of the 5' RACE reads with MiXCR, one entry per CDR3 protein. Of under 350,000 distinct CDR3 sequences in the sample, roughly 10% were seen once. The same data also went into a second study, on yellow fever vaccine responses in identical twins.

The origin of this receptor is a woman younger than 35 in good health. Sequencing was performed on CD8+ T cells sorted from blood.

CDR3 nucleotides: TGCGCCAGCAGCCAAACCCAGTGGGGGGCAGAGACCCAGTACTTC. It codes for CASSQTQWGAETQYF. This chain links TRBV4-3 with TRBJ2-5; D is perhaps TRBD1 or TRBD2 (6 bases each). CDR3 length equals 15 residues. Germline CDR1 and CDR2: LGHNA and YSLEER. The V and J ends lost 2 bases and 4 bases respectively, with 14 bases between them.